This entry lists 18 T cell receptor beta chains sequenced from one sample in a study of neoadjuvant anti-PD-1 for oral cavity cancer. Produced via immunoSEQ multiplex PCR; TCRdb's table is partial and in-frame only. The data show approximately 23,000 clones, with more than 35% seen just once and 40% held by the top ten. Time point here: after neoadjuvant nivolumab, at surgical resection. The sequences come from tumor tissue, collected after nivolumab (anti-PD-1) treatment. These receptors came from a person aged 40 to 85 with oral cavity squamous cell carcinoma.

This chain connects TRBV6-1 to TRBJ1-1, with D uncertain. This CDR3 spans 14 amino acids. Trimming shortened V by 0 bases and J by 0 bases, and 5 bases separated the two germline ends. Germline V lookup: CDR1 MNHNS, CDR2 SASEGT. The CDR3 reads CASSEAMVNTEAFF. The DNA of the CDR3 is TGTGCCAGCAGTGAAGCCATGGTGAACACTGAAGCTTTCTTT.

This clone was picked up many times. The V gene is TRBV11-2, the J gene TRBJ2-1; no clear D. CDR1 is SGHAT and CDR2 is FQNNGV in the germline V gene. The CDR3 length is 13 residues. The V and J ends lost 1 base and 3 bases respectively, with 4 bases between them. The CDR3 DNA sequence: TGTGCCAGCAGCTTAGGCCACTACAATGAGCAGTTCTTC. Encoded protein: CASSLGHYNEQFF.

The gene calls are TRBV7-8 and TRBJ2-5; 8 positions match TRBD1. The germline V gene encodes CDR1 SGHVS and CDR2 FQNEAQ. Trimming cost V 2 bases and J 2 bases; bases outside gene matches: 7. The CDR3 extends over 16 amino acids. The CDR3 protein is CASSLSGTGRQETQYF. Here the CDR3 DNA reads TGTGCCAGCAGCTTATCTGGGACAGGTCGGCAAGAGACCCAGTACTTC.

The chain links TRBV6-1 to TRBJ1-3, with unresolved D. Germline CDR1 MNHNS, CDR2 SASEGT. The CDR3 spans 14 residues. The germline V and J ends were trimmed by 2 bases and 2 bases, with 7 bases remaining between them. The CDR3 loop is CASSERGTGNTIYF. In nucleotides, the CDR3 is TGTGCCAGCAGTGAACGGGGTACTGGAAACACCATATATTTT.

This rearrangement joins TRBV7-9 to TRBJ2-1, with D unresolved. V was clipped by 1 base and J by 13 bases, with 14 bases between them. The CDR3 has 13 residues. Germline loops: CDR1 SEHNR, CDR2 FQNEAQ (reference sequence). The CDR3 loop is CASSLDLRTSQFF. The CDR3 DNA follows: TGTGCCAGCAGCTTAGACCTACGGACCTCACAGTTCTTC.

The chain joins TRBV5-1 to TRBJ2-3, with D possibly being TRBD1 or TRBD2 (5 bases each). This CDR3 is 14 amino acids long. Between the trimmed V and J ends, which lost 4 bases and 6 bases, there was a span of 15 bases. Germline V CDR1 and CDR2: SGHRS, YFSETQ. CDR3 bases: TGCGCCAGCAGCCCGGGGACCCTCACGGATACGCAGTATTTT. Translation gives CASSPGTLTDTQYF.

This clone came up a few times. This chain connects TRBV6-6 to TRBJ1-1, with a possible D match to TRBD1 (6 bases). CDR1 is MNHNY and CDR2 is SVGAGI in the germline V gene (reference sequence). The V end was cut by 4 bases, the J end by 0 bases, with 15 bases between. This CDR3 spans 16 amino acids. The DNA for the CDR3 is TGTGCCAGCAGTTCCAGGGGAGGGAACATGAACACTGAAGCTTTCTTT. Protein: CASSSRGGNMNTEAFF.

In nucleotides, the CDR3 is TGTGCCAGCAGCTTGGACAGGGGGCGACAAGAGACCCAGTACTTC. Protein sequence: CASSLDRGRQETQYF. The chain combines TRBV5-4 with TRBJ2-5; TRBD1 matches at 9 bases. The CDR3 is made up of 15 amino acids. CDR1 and CDR2 from the germline V gene are SGHNT and YYREEE (reference sequence). J lost 2 bases, V lost 0 bases, and 2 bases had no gene match.

V and J are TRBV4-1 and TRBJ1-4; D not resolved. The ends were cut back, 0 bases at V and 0 bases at J, with 2 bases in the middle. The CDR3 has 14 amino acids. The V gene's germline CDR1 is MGHRA and CDR2 YSYEKL. CDR3 sequence: CASSQEPTNEKLFF. The DNA for the CDR3 is TGCGCCAGCAGCCAAGAGCCAACTAATGAAAAACTGTTTTTT.

This rearrangement joins TRBV11-2 to TRBJ2-7; possible D gene TRBD2, 5 bases. V lost 5 bases and J lost 6, with 17 bases in between. Germline CDR1 reads SGHAT; CDR2 reads FQNNGV. This CDR3 region has 14 residues. Here the CDR3 reads CASSTRPEAGEQYF. CDR3 in DNA: TGTGCCAGCAGCACGCGACCGGAGGCCGGCGAGCAGTACTTC.

J is TRBJ1-3 and V is TRBV29-1, with D possibly TRBD1 on 5 matching bases. There are 15 residues in the CDR3. Germline-derived CDR1 and CDR2 are SQVTM and ANQGSEA. Trimming cost V 2 bases and J 0 bases, with 11 bases left between them. The CDR3 protein is CSVERRQHSGNTIYF. CDR3 sequence (DNA): TGCAGCGTTGAAAGGAGACAGCACTCTGGAAACACCATATATTTT.

This clone was observed a handful of times. In DNA form, the CDR3 reads TGTGCCAGTAGTATTATGCAGGGTCTCACAGATACGCAGTATTTT. Amino acids: CASSIMQGLTDTQYF. The chain joins TRBV19 to TRBJ2-3, with D perhaps TRBD1 (5 bases). Germline V CDR1 and CDR2: LNHDA, SQIVND (reference sequence). V lost 3 bases and J lost 2, with 12 bases in between. The CDR3 runs 15 residues.

This chain connects TRBV6-6 to TRBJ1-2; TRBD1 matches 7 bases. CDR3 length equals 14 residues. The trim removed 3 bases at V and 0 bases at J, leaving 1 base unmatched. CDR1 is MNHNY and CDR2 is SVGAGI in the germline V gene (reference sequence). The CDR3 loop reads CASSYGTANYGYTF. The CDR3 DNA sequence: TGTGCCAGCAGTTATGGGACAGCTAACTATGGCTACACCTTC.

The sample holds a few counts of this clone. This chain connects TRBV6-6 to TRBJ2-7; no clear D. Germline CDR1 MNHNY, CDR2 SVGAGI (reference sequence). CDR3 length: 12 amino acids. The ends were cut back, 6 bases at V and 6 bases at J, with 12 bases in the middle. CDR3 sequence (DNA): TGTGCCAGCAGCCGTCAGCCCGGCGAGCAGTACTTC. Its translation: CASSRQPGEQYF.

This chain links TRBV27 with TRBJ2-7; 7 bases are a match to TRBD1. V lost 3 bases and J lost 3; bases outside the gene matches: 5. CDR1 MNHEY and CDR2 SMNVEV come from the germline V gene (reference sequence). The CDR3 sequence is 14 residues long. This CDR3 reads CASSLGQWGYEQYF. The CDR3 region has the DNA TGTGCCAGCAGTTTGGGACAGTGGGGCTACGAGCAGTACTTC.

This chain links TRBV6-1 with TRBJ1-1; possibly TRBD1 for D (6 bases). CDR1 is MNHNS, CDR2 SASEGT, per germline. V dropped 3 bases and J dropped 3 bases, with 14 bases sitting between them. This CDR3 is 15 amino acids long. The CDR3 DNA is TGTGCCAGCAGTGAGGACGGACAGCGAGACACTGAAGCTTTCTTT. Translated: CASSEDGQRDTEAFF.

This clone was observed a few times. The gene calls are TRBV5-6 and TRBJ1-6; D perhaps matches TRBD1 (5 bases). The CDR3 has 14 residues. CDR1 is SGHDT and CDR2 is YYEEEE in the germline V gene. Trimming shortened V by 2 bases and J by 5 bases, and 8 bases separated the two germline ends. CDR3 bases: TGTGCCAGCAGCTTACAGGAGAATAATTCACCCCTCCACTTT. Translated: CASSLQENNSPLHF. The whole variable domain, remainder taken from reference TRBV5-6 and TRBJ1-6, is DAGVTQSPTHLIKTRGQQVTLRCSPKSGHDTVSWYQQALGQGPQFIFQYYEEEERQRGNFPDRFSGHQFPNYSSELNVNALLLGDSALYLCASSLQENNSPLHFGNGTRLTVT.

The rearrangement links TRBV10-1 to TRBJ1-1; maybe TRBD1 (6 bases). Trimming stripped 6 bases from V and 1 base from J, with 9 bases between. The germline CDR1 and CDR2 sequences are WNHNN and SYGVQD (reference sequence). The CDR3 consists of 13 residues. The CDR3 DNA follows: TGCGCCAGCAGCCAGGGGAGGAACACTGAAGCTTTCTTT. As protein: CASSQGRNTEAFF.